These 12 T cell receptor beta chains were all obtained from the same sample, sequenced in a study of cytomegalovirus exposure and HLA in healthy donors. Repertoires were generated with immunoSEQ multiplex PCR, while TCRdb's copy carries only in-frame clones and drops some. The sample has approximately 60,000 clones, about 93% seen once. The specimen sequenced was PBMCs. All receptors derive from a young man in good health and CMV-seronegative.

A single count supports this clone. This chain connects TRBV5-1 to TRBJ2-3, with a tentative D call TRBD1 (7 bases). The CDR3 sequence is 14 residues long. Germline CDR1 and CDR2: SGHRS and YFSETQ. Trimming took off 5 bases at V and 5 bases at J, with 15 bases between the two ends. CDR3 residues: CASSIRQGGDTQYF. The CDR3 nucleotides read TGCGCCAGCAGTATACGACAGGGAGGAGATACGCAGTATTTT.

This rearrangement joins TRBV28 to TRBJ2-7; tentatively, D is TRBD2 (6 bases). This CDR3 comprises 14 residues. The germline V gene encodes CDR1 MDHEN and CDR2 SYDVKM. Trimming shortened V by 3 bases and J by 6 bases, and 15 bases separated the two germline ends. The CDR3: CASSFGVSGSEQYF. The DNA for the CDR3 is TGTGCCAGCAGTTTTGGGGTTAGCGGTAGCGAGCAGTACTTC.

The rearrangement links TRBV7-9 to TRBJ2-1; D is unresolved. The CDR3 is 14 amino acids. The V gene's germline CDR1 is SEHNR and CDR2 FQNEAQ (reference sequence). Trimming shortened V by 5 bases and J by 4 bases, and 12 bases separated the two germline ends. Here the CDR3 reads CASSPLASYNEQFF. In DNA, the CDR3 is TGTGCCAGCAGCCCATTGGCCTCTTACAATGAGCAGTTCTTC.

V gene TRBV7-3 combines with J gene TRBJ2-3; weak D call: TRBD2 (5 bases). V gave up 4 bases and J gave up 1 base, with 9 bases separating them. The CDR3 has 14 residues. Germline values: CDR1 SGHTA, CDR2 FQGTGA. In nucleotides, the CDR3 is TGTGCCAGCAGCTATTCCGGGGGCACAGATACGCAGTATTTT. Protein product: CASSYSGGTDTQYF.

The rearrangement joins TRBV9 to TRBJ2-7; 10 bases are shared with TRBD2. This CDR3 has 15 residues. Germline trimming cut 0 bases from V and 2 bases from J; bases unmatched to any gene: 2. CDR1 and CDR2 from the germline V gene are SGDLS and YYNGEE. CDR3 sequence (DNA): TGTGCCAGCAGCGTAGAACTAGCGGGAACCTACGAGCAGTACTTC. Amino acid sequence: CASSVELAGTYEQYF.

The rearrangement links TRBV6-6 to TRBJ1-5; the D is unclear. Germline CDR1 and CDR2: MNHNY and SVGAGI (reference sequence). V lost 8 bases to trimming and J lost 0 bases, with 17 bases between them. The CDR3 has 16 residues. CDR3 DNA: TGTGCCAGCGCCCACATTCCGCGGAATAGCAATCAGCCCCAGCATTTT. Translated: CASAHIPRNSNQPQHF.

The chain employs TRBV7-2 and TRBJ1-5, with 7 nucleotides matching TRBD1. This CDR3 comprises 15 residues. Trimming removed 5 bases from V and 2 bases from J; junction bases left unmatched: 6. From germline, CDR1 is SGHTA and CDR2 FQGNSA. In DNA, the CDR3 is TGTGCCAGCAGCCAGGGGGATGTAGGCAATCAGCCCCAGCATTTT. Translated: CASSQGDVGNQPQHF.

The chain links TRBV5-4 to TRBJ2-7; tentatively, D is TRBD2 (5 bases). The CDR3 length is 15 residues. Germline CDR1 SGHNT, CDR2 YYREEE (reference sequence). V was trimmed by 3 bases and J by 0 bases, leaving 13 bases between them. The DNA for the CDR3 is TGTGCCAGCAGCTCCCGGGATTTGAGCTCCTACGAGCAGTACTTC. This sequence encodes CASSSRDLSSYEQYF. Full variable domain (rest looked up from reference TRBV5-4 and TRBJ2-7): ETGVTQSPTHLIKTRGQQVTLRCSSQSGHNTVSWYQQALGQGPQFIFQYYREEENGRGNFPPRFSGLQFPNYSSELNVNALELDDSALYLCASSSRDLSSYEQYFGPGTRLTVT.

This chain joins TRBV2 and TRBJ2-7, with 14 bases fitting TRBD2. V lost 6 bases to trimming and J lost 3 bases; unmatched junction nucleotides: 1. This CDR3 has 14 residues. CDR1 and CDR2 from the germline V gene are SNHLY and FYNNEI. CDR3 sequence reads: CASRGTSGSYEQYF. The CDR3 region has the DNA TGTGCCAGCAGGGGGACTAGCGGGAGCTACGAGCAGTACTTC. The entire variable domain, with the rest obtained from reference TRBV2 and TRBJ2-7, is as follows: EPEVTQTPSHQVTQMGQEVILRCVPISNHLYFYWYRQILGQKVEFLVSFYNNEISEKSEIFDDQFSVERPDGSNFTLKIRSTKLEDSAMYFCASRGTSGSYEQYFGPGTRLTVT.

The chain is built from TRBV9 and TRBJ2-7; TRBD2 agrees at 7 bases. J was trimmed by 3 bases and V by 0 bases; bases with no gene match: 3. The CDR3 length is 14 residues. CDR1 is SGDLS and CDR2 is YYNGEE in the germline V gene. CDR3 nucleotide sequence: TGTGCCAGCAGCGTAGCTGGGGGGGGCTACGAGCAGTACTTC. Translated, it gives CASSVAGGGYEQYF.

This clone appeared a few times. The genes are TRBV2 and TRBJ2-7; TRBD2 agrees at 12 bases. The CDR3 covers 14 residues. V lost 7 bases and J lost 5; bases outside the gene matches: 6. Germline CDR1 is SNHLY and CDR2 is FYNNEI. In DNA, the CDR3 is TGTGCCAGCAACGAACTAGCGGGAGGAAACGAGCAGTACTTC. It translates to CASNELAGGNEQYF.

The rearrangement links TRBV2 to TRBJ1-1; 7 positions match TRBD1. The CDR3 totals 13 residues. J gave up 4 bases and V 6 bases, and 5 bases lay outside the gene matches. Germline V gene lookup returns CDR1 SNHLY and CDR2 FYNNEI. For the CDR3, the DNA is TGTGCCAGCAGGTTACAGGGGACCACTGAAGCTTTCTTT. Protein product: CASRLQGTTEAFF. Full variable domain (outside the CDR3, taken from reference TRBV2 and TRBJ1-1): EPEVTQTPSHQVTQMGQEVILRCVPISNHLYFYWYRQILGQKVEFLVSFYNNEISEKSEIFDDQFSVERPDGSNFTLKIRSTKLEDSAMYFCASRLQGTTEAFFGQGTRLTVV.